This TCR beta chain was recovered during a study of radiation and T cells in renal cell carcinoma. Turning to the study itself: Nephrectomy followed 15 Gy stereotactic body radiation by 4 weeks. Study-wide results and limits: From baseline, blood top tumor clonotypes peaked at 2 weeks post-radiation.

As to time point: baseline pretreatment blood. Specified treatment: 15 Gy SBRT to primary tumor, nephrectomy 4 weeks later. Germline loops: CDR1 MNHNY, CDR2 SVGAGI (reference sequence). After removal of 4 bases from V and 4 bases from J, the junction contained 3 bases not matched to a gene. The CDR3 runs 13 residues. A single count supports this clone. Its antigen is undetermined. Method: immunoSEQ multiplex PCR; TCRdb's copy keeps in-frame clones and lacks some. The sample records approximately 120,000 clones, around 83% being singletons. V gene TRBV6-6 combines with J gene TRBJ2-5; 7 nucleotides agree with TRBD2. Source: blood, taken from a patient whose treatment included radiotherapy and nephrectomy. This receptor was taken from a woman in her sixties with renal cell carcinoma. The CDR3 region has the DNA TGTGCCAGCAGTTTGACTAGCCGAGAGACCCAGTACTTC. Encoded protein: CASSLTSRETQYF.